This T cell receptor (beta chain) was sequenced in a study of blood T cell repertoires in COVID-19. Assay used: immunoSEQ multiplex PCR; TCRdb lists only in-frame clones, some missing. The top ten clones hold 1.4% to 1.5% of a sample with around 210,000 clones, about 86% of them seen once. Germline V CDR1 and CDR2: GTSNPN, SVGIG (reference sequence). The junction had 2 bases not matched to a gene; V was cut back by 3 bases and J by 4 bases. This CDR3 is 13 amino acids long. The clonotype was recovered from a man aged 18 to 35 with active or convalescent COVID-19. Sequenced input: peripheral blood. This chain joins TRBV30 and TRBJ2-5; the match to TRBD2 covers 10 bases. The CDR3 protein is CAWRLAGGETQYF. In nucleotides, the CDR3 is TGTGCCTGGAGATTAGCGGGAGGAGAGACCCAGTACTTC.